This T cell receptor (beta chain) appears in the sequencing data of a study of blood T cells in healthy people across ages. With a J-beta primer mix and a sample-barcoded 5' primer, a second PCR ran roughly 7 to 11 cycles. TCRdb re-derived calls from the 5' RACE reads in MiXCR, one entry per CDR3 protein. The repertoire holds under 850,000 distinct CDR3 sequences, with roughly 40% as singletons. At least ten counts were recorded for this clonotype. The CDR3 loop spans 13 amino acids. Germline loops: CDR1 DFQATT, CDR2 SNEGSKA (reference sequence). V was pared by 1 base and J by 5 bases, with 3 bases of the junction left unmatched.

This sequence joins TRBV20-1 and TRBJ1-2, with 8 bases lining up with TRBD1. The clonotype comes from a young man in good health. The sequenced sample was blood. The CDR3: CSARGTGPYGYTF. The CDR3 DNA is TGCAGTGCTAGAGGGACAGGGCCTTATGGCTACACCTTC.